The rows below give T cell receptor beta chains drawn from one sample of a study of OX40 agonist ivuxolimab in advanced cancers. Method: immunoSEQ multiplex PCR; TCRdb's copy keeps in-frame clones and lacks some. In the table there are 35,000 to 40,000 clones, 60% to 85% of which are singletons. Specimen: CD4+ or CD8+ T cells sorted from blood, collected in a trial of the OX40 agonist ivuxolimab. These receptors originate from an adult with an advanced solid tumor such as melanoma, head and neck, liver or kidney cancer. CDR3s include the opening cysteine and the closing phenylalanine or tryptophan. Each record gives: CDR3 length, V gene, J gene, D gene, clone size, CDR3 protein, CDR3 DNA. A D gene is named only where the DNA matches it firmly. For some rows the clone size is stated as once, few or many, or as a class when expanded; others skip it.

len: 14
v_gene: TRBV19
j_gene: TRBJ1-5
d_gene: NA
abundance: NA
CDR3aa: CASSLDSSNQPQHF
CDR3nt: TGTGCCAGTAGCCTCGACAGTAGCAATCAGCCCCAGCATTTT

len: 15
v_gene: TRBV5-1
j_gene: TRBJ2-7
d_gene: TRBD2
abundance: NA
CDR3aa: CASSASSGSSYEQYF
CDR3nt: TGCGCCAGCAGCGCCTCTAGCGGGAGTTCCTACGAGCAGTACTTC

len: 12
v_gene: TRBV7-2
j_gene: TRBJ2-5
d_gene: NA
abundance: few
CDR3aa: CASSLSTQTQYF
CDR3nt: TGTGCCAGCAGCTTAAGTACCCAGACCCAGTACTTC

len: 15
v_gene: TRBV18
j_gene: TRBJ1-4
d_gene: TRBD1
abundance: NA
CDR3aa: CASSQTGATNEKLFF
CDR3nt: TGTGCCAGCTCGCAGACAGGGGCAACTAATGAAAAACTGTTTTTT

len: 15
v_gene: TRBV5-4
j_gene: TRBJ2-1
d_gene: NA
abundance: once
CDR3aa: CASSLGGEGYNEQFF
CDR3nt: TGTGCCAGCAGCTTGGGGGGAGAGGGGTACAATGAGCAGTTCTTC

len: 13
v_gene: TRBV18
j_gene: TRBJ1-2
d_gene: NA
abundance: few
CDR3aa: CASSYFENYGYTF
CDR3nt: TGTGCCAGCTCGTACTTCGAGAACTATGGCTACACCTTC

len: 14
v_gene: TRBV11-2
j_gene: TRBJ2-3
d_gene: TRBD1
abundance: NA
CDR3aa: CASSGTGVTDTQYF
CDR3nt: TGTGCCAGCAGTGGGACAGGGGTAACAGATACGCAGTATTTT

len: 18
v_gene: TRBV28
j_gene: TRBJ2-7
d_gene: TRBD1
abundance: NA
CDR3aa: CASSLVAGGYKVTYEQYF
CDR3nt: TGTGCCAGCAGTTTAGTGGCAGGGGGCTATAAGGTGACCTACGAGCAGTACTTC

len: 11
v_gene: TRBV6-1
j_gene: TRBJ2-5
d_gene: NA
abundance: NA
CDR3aa: CASSVQETQYF
CDR3nt: TGTGCCAGCAGTGTCCAAGAGACCCAGTACTTC

len: 16
v_gene: TRBV11-2
j_gene: TRBJ2-7
d_gene: NA
abundance: NA
CDR3aa: CASSLTGGLGSYEQYF
CDR3nt: TGTGCCAGCAGCTTGACAGGCGGACTAGGGTCCTACGAGCAGTACTTC

len: 13
v_gene: TRBV15
j_gene: TRBJ1-2
d_gene: NA
abundance: NA
CDR3aa: CATSRESRSGYTF
CDR3nt: TGTGCCACCAGCAGAGAGTCGAGGTCTGGCTACACCTTC

len: 13
v_gene: TRBV5-1
j_gene: TRBJ1-1
d_gene: NA
abundance: NA
CDR3aa: CASSSEANTEAFF
CDR3nt: TGCGCCAGCAGCTCAGAGGCCAACACTGAAGCTTTCTTT

len: 18
v_gene: TRBV10-1
j_gene: TRBJ2-2
d_gene: TRBD2
abundance: NA
CDR3aa: CASSESTRGRAHTGELFF
CDR3nt: TGCGCCAGCAGTGAGTCGACTCGAGGGAGGGCCCACACCGGGGAGCTGTTTTTT

len: 17
v_gene: TRBV5-1
j_gene: TRBJ1-5
d_gene: NA
abundance: NA
CDR3aa: CASSPGLGQGSNQPQHF
CDR3nt: TGCGCCAGCAGCCCTGGGCTCGGCCAGGGTTCAAATCAGCCCCAGCATTTT

len: 14
v_gene: TRBV5-1
j_gene: TRBJ2-2
d_gene: NA
abundance: NA
CDR3aa: CASSLRQGAGELFF
CDR3nt: TGCGCCAGCAGCTTGAGACAAGGGGCCGGGGAGCTGTTTTTT

len: 15
v_gene: TRBV2
j_gene: TRBJ1-3
d_gene: TRBD1
abundance: NA
CDR3aa: CASSPGTGRGNTIYF
CDR3nt: TGTGCCAGCAGCCCCGGGACAGGGAGGGGAAACACCATATATTTT

len: 19
v_gene: TRBV21-1
j_gene: TRBJ1-4
d_gene: NA
abundance: NA
CDR3aa: CASSKKAPPSYTTNEKLFF
CDR3nt: TGTGCCAGCAGCAAAAAGGCCCCCCCTTCATATACAACTAATGAAAAACTGTTTTTT

len: 16
v_gene: TRBV7-2
j_gene: TRBJ2-3
d_gene: TRBD2
abundance: NA
CDR3aa: CASSLLGGSSTDTQYF
CDR3nt: TGTGCCAGCAGCTTACTCGGCGGGAGTAGTACAGATACGCAGTATTTT

len: 15
v_gene: TRBV4-1
j_gene: TRBJ2-7
d_gene: TRBD2
abundance: few
CDR3aa: CASSQVLGLAGGDHF
CDR3nt: TGCGCCAGCAGCCAAGTCCTGGGACTAGCGGGAGGGGACCACTTC

len: 15
v_gene: TRBV11-2
j_gene: TRBJ1-4
d_gene: NA
abundance: NA
CDR3aa: CASSFDSGANEKLFF
CDR3nt: TGTGCCAGCAGCTTCGACTCGGGAGCTAATGAAAAACTGTTTTTT

len: 14
v_gene: TRBV6-5
j_gene: TRBJ2-1
d_gene: NA
abundance: NA
CDR3aa: CASSYSRVYNEQFF
CDR3nt: TGTGCCAGCAGTTACTCGAGAGTCTACAATGAGCAGTTCTTC

len: 14
v_gene: TRBV10-2
j_gene: TRBJ1-1
d_gene: TRBD1
abundance: NA
CDR3aa: CASSDDRDNTEAFF
CDR3nt: TGCGCCAGCAGTGACGACAGGGATAACACTGAAGCTTTCTTT

len: 14
v_gene: TRBV5-1
j_gene: TRBJ1-1
d_gene: TRBD1
abundance: NA
CDR3aa: CASSGDSTNTEAFF
CDR3nt: TGCGCCAGCAGCGGGGACAGCACGAACACTGAAGCTTTCTTT

len: 14
v_gene: TRBV28
j_gene: TRBJ1-1
d_gene: TRBD1
abundance: NA
CDR3aa: CASSSGQGATEAFF
CDR3nt: TGTGCCAGCAGTTCTGGACAGGGGGCAACTGAAGCTTTCTTT

len: 17
v_gene: TRBV19
j_gene: TRBJ2-5
d_gene: TRBD2
abundance: NA
CDR3aa: CARVRGDRLAGEETQYF
CDR3nt: TGTGCCAGAGTACGGGGGGATAGACTAGCGGGAGAAGAGACCCAGTACTTC

len: 14
v_gene: TRBV28
j_gene: TRBJ1-2
d_gene: NA
abundance: NA
CDR3aa: CASSGGTGRFGYTF
CDR3nt: TGTGCCAGCAGTGGGGGCACAGGGCGCTTTGGCTACACCTTC

len: 15
v_gene: TRBV4-3
j_gene: TRBJ2-3
d_gene: TRBD2
abundance: NA
CDR3aa: CASSLLAGVADTQYF
CDR3nt: TGCGCCAGCAGCCTTCTAGCGGGAGTGGCAGATACGCAGTATTTT

len: 14
v_gene: TRBV7-2
j_gene: TRBJ1-4
d_gene: NA
abundance: NA
CDR3aa: CASSLIGVNEKLFF
CDR3nt: TGTGCCAGCAGCTTAATAGGGGTTAATGAAAAACTGTTTTTT

len: 13
v_gene: TRBV27
j_gene: TRBJ1-1
d_gene: NA
abundance: NA
CDR3aa: CASSLSISTEAFF
CDR3nt: TGTGCCAGCAGTTTATCGATTAGCACTGAAGCTTTCTTT

len: 17
v_gene: TRBV13
j_gene: TRBJ2-1
d_gene: TRBD2
abundance: NA
CDR3aa: CASSARPGLAGLNEQFF
CDR3nt: TGTGCCAGCTCCGCCCGTCCGGGACTAGCGGGTCTCAATGAGCAGTTCTTC

len: 15
v_gene: TRBV5-6
j_gene: TRBJ2-5
d_gene: TRBD1
abundance: NA
CDR3aa: CASTNPGTGGETQYF
CDR3nt: TGTGCCAGCACCAACCCCGGGACAGGGGGAGAGACCCAGTACTTC

len: 11
v_gene: TRBV21-1
j_gene: TRBJ2-1
d_gene: NA
abundance: once
CDR3aa: CASSRLAGKFF
CDR3nt: TGTGCCAGCAGCAGACTAGCGGGAAAGTTCTTC

len: 15
v_gene: TRBV14
j_gene: TRBJ2-3
d_gene: NA
abundance: NA
CDR3aa: CASSRRDWYTDTQYF
CDR3nt: TGTGCCAGCAGCCGCCGGGACTGGTACACAGATACGCAGTATTTT

len: 15
v_gene: TRBV18
j_gene: TRBJ1-2
d_gene: NA
abundance: NA
CDR3aa: CASSPTPGGTGGYTF
CDR3nt: TGTGCCAGCTCACCCACCCCCGGAGGCACCGGTGGCTACACCTTC

len: 15
v_gene: TRBV5-1
j_gene: TRBJ2-5
d_gene: NA
abundance: NA
CDR3aa: CASSLGDNRPETQYF
CDR3nt: TGCGCCAGCAGCCTAGGGGACAACCGACCGGAGACCCAGTACTTC

len: 15
v_gene: TRBV19
j_gene: TRBJ1-4
d_gene: NA
abundance: NA
CDR3aa: CASHPDWGTNEKLFF
CDR3nt: TGTGCCAGTCACCCGGATTGGGGCACTAATGAAAAACTGTTTTTT

len: 15
v_gene: TRBV18
j_gene: TRBJ2-7
d_gene: TRBD2
abundance: medium-sized
CDR3aa: CASSPTSSGSHEQYF
CDR3nt: TGTGCCAGCTCACCAACATCTAGCGGGAGCCACGAGCAGTACTTC

len: 14
v_gene: TRBV28
j_gene: TRBJ1-1
d_gene: NA
abundance: NA
CDR3aa: CASSRGGVHTEAFF
CDR3nt: TGTGCCAGCAGTCGAGGGGGGGTTCACACTGAAGCTTTCTTT

len: 16
v_gene: TRBV28
j_gene: TRBJ1-1
d_gene: NA
abundance: NA
CDR3aa: CASSFVPGKGNTEAFF
CDR3nt: TGTGCCAGCAGTTTCGTACCAGGGAAGGGGAACACTGAAGCTTTCTTT

len: 13
v_gene: TRBV27
j_gene: TRBJ2-1
d_gene: NA
abundance: NA
CDR3aa: CASRNTGYSEQFF
CDR3nt: TGTGCCAGCAGAAATACAGGGTATAGTGAGCAGTTCTTC

len: 12
v_gene: TRBV28
j_gene: TRBJ2-5
d_gene: NA
abundance: NA
CDR3aa: CASSLRVETQYF
CDR3nt: TGTGCCAGCAGTCTCAGGGTGGAGACCCAGTACTTC

len: 14
v_gene: TRBV15
j_gene: TRBJ2-7
d_gene: TRBD1
abundance: NA
CDR3aa: CATSRTGGTYEQYF
CDR3nt: TGTGCCACCAGCAGGACAGGGGGAACCTACGAGCAGTACTTC

len: 14
v_gene: TRBV19
j_gene: TRBJ1-2
d_gene: NA
abundance: NA
CDR3aa: CASSIDLDSSGYTF
CDR3nt: TGTGCCAGTAGTATAGATTTGGACAGCTCTGGCTACACCTTC

len: 14
v_gene: TRBV6-5
j_gene: TRBJ2-7
d_gene: TRBD2
abundance: NA
CDR3aa: CASSRTSGRSEQYF
CDR3nt: TGTGCCAGCAGTCGGACTAGCGGGAGGTCCGAGCAGTACTTC

len: 15
v_gene: TRBV28
j_gene: TRBJ2-5
d_gene: TRBD1
abundance: NA
CDR3aa: CASSPPGQGALAQYF
CDR3nt: TGTGCCAGCAGTCCCCCCGGACAGGGGGCGTTGGCCCAGTACTTC

len: 14
v_gene: TRBV18
j_gene: TRBJ2-3
d_gene: NA
abundance: NA
CDR3aa: CASSLQPGTDTQYF
CDR3nt: TGTGCCAGCTCACTACAACCGGGTACAGATACGCAGTATTTT

len: 14
v_gene: TRBV5-1
j_gene: TRBJ2-5
d_gene: NA
abundance: NA
CDR3aa: CASSTGTIQETQYF
CDR3nt: TGCGCCAGCAGCACCGGGACGATCCAAGAGACCCAGTACTTC

len: 15
v_gene: TRBV28
j_gene: TRBJ1-2
d_gene: TRBD1
abundance: NA
CDR3aa: CASSLFSGGLYGYTF
CDR3nt: TGTGCCAGCAGTTTGTTCTCAGGGGGCCTCTATGGCTACACCTTC

len: 17
v_gene: TRBV19
j_gene: TRBJ2-1
d_gene: TRBD2
abundance: NA
CDR3aa: CASSIPSGSSSYNEQFF
CDR3nt: TGTGCCAGTAGTATACCTAGCGGGAGTTCCTCCTACAATGAGCAGTTCTTC

len: 14
v_gene: TRBV28
j_gene: TRBJ2-7
d_gene: TRBD2
abundance: NA
CDR3aa: CASRIGTSASEQYF
CDR3nt: TGTGCCAGCAGGATCGGGACTAGCGCATCCGAGCAGTACTTC